This TCR beta chain originates from a study of regulatory T cells in long-lasting Graves disease (dated by TCRdb to 2020 to 2023). Study-wide context: Antithyroid drugs had been taken for less than 3 months by newly diagnosed Graves' disease patients. Patients with persistent Graves' disease were compared with patients with newly diagnosed Graves' disease using TCR sequencing and RNA sequencing of peripheral blood. The study was registered as a clinical trial and conducted in China. A total of some 33 samples were covered by TCR sequencing, comprising approximately 13 persistent and 20 or so newly diagnosed Graves' disease patients.

Library preparation employed multiplex PCR. The data were produced on an Illumina HiSeq 4000. TCR beta libraries were built with iRepertoire HTBI primers and Arm-PCR amplification of CDR3 regions. Before sequencing, the PCR products underwent gel purification. Per the original workflow: Gene usage analysis of CDR3 amino acid clonotypes relied on the 60 or so TRBV and about 15 TRBJ segments identified across samples. COPE and FqMerger were used to merge filtered high-quality paired reads into contigs. BLAST was used to align contigs to IMGT TRBV, TRBD and TRBJ reference genes, with CDR3 defined following IMGT. Any clonotype with a frequency above 0.1% was classified as a highly expanded clone. Repertoire diversity was measured by Shannon entropy, and V-J evenness by the Gini coefficient. A clonotype was considered public if more than one individual shared it. TCRdb reran the public reads through fastp at Q25 and MiXCR, keeping productive beta chains. For every CDR3 protein sequence, its rows merge into one entry that carries the most common genes and DNA. It is TCRdb's table, rather than the study itself, that gives the V and J calls and clone size. The sample contains about 620,000 distinct CDR3 sequences, around 17% of them found a single time. Around a sixth of the sample goes to the ten largest clones.

The junction carries 12 bases between V and J, which are trimmed by 1 base and 5 bases respectively. Counted from cysteine to phenylalanine, this CDR3 has 15 amino acids. Kept here is only the CDR3 DNA, which spans 45 bases and is read in frame from base 1. CDR1 is given as SGHDT and CDR2 as YYEEEE, both from the germline V gene. Per the publication, the time point label means: newly diagnosed GD, antithyroid drugs for less than 3 months. RNA was extracted from PBMCs in TRIzol for both TCR sequencing and RNA sequencing. The diagnosis of Graves' disease followed American Thyroid Association guidelines. Patients for the study were recruited at an endocrinology department in Xi'an, China. Each patient gave roughly 8.4 milliliters of peripheral blood, collected in an EDTA anticoagulant tube. Ficoll Paque Plus density gradient separation was used to isolate PBMCs, and no further T cell sorting was done. An Agilent 2100 Bioanalyzer and agarose gel were used to check RNA quality, while a NanoDrop 2000 measured RNA concentration.

Findings and caveats that apply to the study as a whole: The study examined only peripheral blood because the primary lesion, thyroid tissue, could not be accessed. The authors noted that the small sample size was a limitation that may lower accuracy. Lower TCR Shannon entropy and fewer highly expanded clones were observed in persistent Graves' disease patients than in newly diagnosed patients, which suggested clonal expansion. A larger number of public clonotypes was shared among persistent patients (about 2,700) than among newly diagnosed patients (approximately 930). Persistent disease showed preferential use of TRBV28, TRBJ1-2 and TRBJ2-5, whereas newly diagnosed disease favored TRBV20-1 and TRBJ2-1. Sequencing and analysis were limited to the TCR beta chain.

This clonotype has only a few counts. It has no known antigen specificity. Base qualities were left out, and no much larger clone turns up one base away. The sample also formed part of further work on T cells in Graves' hyperthyroidism and ophthalmopathy. As that second paper reports: Stable Graves' hyperthyroidism was defined as the absence of progression to ophthalmopathy over 18 months of follow-up. Hyperthyroidism patients were newly diagnosed, with disease duration under 2 months, and aged 18 to 65 years. Exclusion was applied to patients with uncontrolled infections, other autoimmune diseases, pregnancy or lactation. Diagnoses were established on the basis of clinical symptoms, serum thyroxine and TRAb, thyroid ultrasound, and orbital computed tomography. The TCR CDR3 was subjected to a first round of RT-PCR using the HTBI primer set and the Qiagen OneStep RT-PCR kit. Most expanded thyroid clonotypes (frequency above 0.001) were also detected in blood, a finding suggesting that blood repertoires may reflect thyroid immune responses. In cross-validation, a model built on a 13 V-J signature told ophthalmopathy apart from stable hyperthyroidism with less than 90% sensitivity and 81% to 82% specificity, and in testing the same model reached 80%/75%. In validation, the model predicted progression to ophthalmopathy a median of 6.5 months before onset, with over 60% sensitivity and almost 75% specificity. To identify TCR V-J signatures that set the groups apart, the researchers used a discovery cohort of 90 to 100 patients, made up of 40 to 45 with Graves' ophthalmopathy and 57 with stable Graves' hyperthyroidism. An independent validation cohort of 18 to 20 hyperthyroidism patients and 17 patients who later progressed to ophthalmopathy tested prospective prediction of ophthalmopathy. The 100 or so discovery patients were randomly split 7:3 into training and test sets. In several Graves' hyperthyroidism patients, the study also compared T-cell repertoires from thyroid tissue with T-cell repertoires from blood. Once sampling was done, hyperthyroidism patients were given methimazole at a starting dose of 30 mg daily, whereas ophthalmopathy patients were given high-dose intravenous methylprednisolone. A second multiplex PCR round built the libraries, followed by size selection and purification. The libraries were sequenced on an Illumina HiSeq2000 using paired-end 100 bp reads. SOAPnuke was used to process the raw data, removing reads that contained adapters or uncalled bases, had a mean Phred below 15, or lacked an exact match to the constant primer or identifier. High-quality paired reads were merged using COPE v1.2.5, and each unique nucleotide sequence was defined as a clonotype. MiTCR v1.1 was used to align clonotypes to the IMGT TRBV, TRBD and TRBJ reference segments. The analysis included only V-J combinations with a frequency above 0.0001, which together covered over 98% of the repertoires. The TCS score was defined as the ratio of F50 (clonal expansion) to E x V (chaos), calculated using BLOSUM62-based TCRdist between CDR3 peptides within each V-J. Welch's t-statistics and random forest reduced around 520 V-J features to 10 to 15, which were used in a naive Bayes classifier (R e1071). No statistical method was used to set the sample size in advance, and investigators knew the group allocation. TCR Vbeta CDR3 sequencing of some 140 peripheral blood samples (under 45 ophthalmopathy, 70 to 85 hyperthyroidism and approximately 17 progressor patients) is reported in the paper.

The rearrangement joined TRBV5-6 to TRBJ1-4, with an unclear D gene assignment. This TCR was sampled from a young woman with Graves disease. Donor details come from another sample of the same person, matched by shared clones. Sequencing used peripheral blood mononuclear cells (PBMCs), obtained at new diagnosis, from a patient treated with antithyroid drugs. The DNA sequence is as follows: TGTGCCAGCAGCTTGAAGTGGAGTCCCAATGAAAAACTGTTTTTT. The translation is CASSLKWSPNEKLFF.